This section outlines one T cell receptor (beta chain) sequence together with its context. TCRdb's copy holds only in-frame clones and misses some; the assay was immunoSEQ multiplex PCR. The data hold over 100,000 clones, with roughly 87% observed a single time. The entry originates in a study of T cell responses to AZD1222 COVID-19 vaccine. The V gene lost 6 bases and the J gene lost 4 bases, with 10 bases spanning the gap. CDR1 is KGHSH, CDR2 LQKENI, per germline. This CDR3 is 12 amino acids long. Here the sequenced sample was peripheral blood, taken 28 days after the second AZD1222 dose. The clonotype was recovered from an adult who received the AZD1222 COVID-19 vaccine. This chain links TRBV18 with TRBJ2-7, with a possible D match to TRBD1 (5 bases). The CDR3 DNA reads TGTGCCAGCTCTGGGGCTAGATACGAGCAGTACTTC. As protein: CASSGARYEQYF.